These T cell receptor beta chains were read from a single sample in a study of memory CD4+ T cells and cytomegalovirus serostatus. Only in-frame clones appear in the TCRdb table, and some are missing; sequencing was by immunoSEQ multiplex PCR. The data hold 45,000 to 65,000 clones, with more than 70% observed a single time. Specimen: memory CD4+ T cells from blood. The source is an adult in good health and CMV-seropositive. Each CDR3 is given with its conserved first and last residue. The D gene is left open where the match is weak. Some rows mark clone size as missing; the rest say once, few, many or name a class of expanded clone.

TGTGCCAGCAGCCCGAACCGGGACAGTCAAACAGATACGCAGTATTTT	CASSPNRDSQTDTQYF	.	TRBD1	TRBJ2-3	TRBV7-8
TGTGCCAGCAGCGTAACCGGGACAGAAAATTCACCCCTCCACTTT	CASSVTGTENSPLHF	once	TRBD1	TRBJ1-6	TRBV9
TGTGCCAGCAGTGCTGGGACAGGGGGGAATGAAAAACTGTTTTTT	CASSAGTGGNEKLFF	.	TRBD1	TRBJ1-4	TRBV6-1
TGCGCCAGCAGCCAGGGGACTAGCGAAAGCTCCTACGAGCAGTACTTC	CASSQGTSESSYEQYF	once	TRBD2	TRBJ2-7	TRBV5-1
TGTGCCAGCAGCTCCTGGATCTCGGGAGATGGCTACACCTTC	CASSSWISGDGYTF	once	.	TRBJ1-2	TRBV13
TGTGCCAGCGGCCGACAGGTTAATGAAAAACTGTTTTTT	CASGRQVNEKLFF	.	.	TRBJ1-4	TRBV11-2
TGTGCCAGCAGTCCTACTAACTATGGCTACACCTTC	CASSPTNYGYTF	.	.	TRBJ1-2	TRBV6-5
TGTGCCAGCAGAAACGGACAGGGCTTCTCCTACGAGCAGTACTTC	CASRNGQGFSYEQYF	once	TRBD1	TRBJ2-7	TRBV28
TGTGCCAGCAGCTTTTCCGGGGACAGGGCCTTGGAGCAGTACTTC	CASSFSGDRALEQYF	.	TRBD1	TRBJ2-7	TRBV7-9
TGTGCCAGCAGCGTAGGTAACCGGCTCGGCACAGATACGCAGTATTTT	CASSVGNRLGTDTQYF	medium-sized	.	TRBJ2-3	TRBV9
TGTGCCAGCAAGAAGTCGGGGGCCACCTACGAGCAGTACTTC	CASKKSGATYEQYF	.	.	TRBJ2-7	TRBV7-2
TGTGCCAGCTCATCCCAGGAGTGGCGAGAGACCCAGTACTTC	CASSSQEWRETQYF	.	.	TRBJ2-5	TRBV18
TGTGCCAGCGGCCGAGTCGGGACTACAAATGAGCAGTTCTTC	CASGRVGTTNEQFF	.	TRBD2	TRBJ2-1	TRBV27